Below, 31 T cell receptor beta chains from the same sample are listed, as sequenced in a study of cytomegalovirus exposure and HLA in healthy donors. PCR was performed using 60 Vbeta and 13 Jbeta primers. Only in-frame clones appear in the TCRdb table, and some are missing; sequencing was by immunoSEQ multiplex PCR. The sample consists of about 140,000 clones, roughly 80% of them appearing once. Sequencing used PBMCs. The receptors were sampled from a man aged 40-55 years in good health and CMV-seronegative.

This clone occurred a few times. The chain has TRBV27 and TRBJ1-6; possibly TRBD1 for D (6 bases). The CDR3 is made up of 14 amino acids. CDR1 is MNHEY and CDR2 is SMNVEV in the germline V gene (reference sequence). V lost 7 bases, J lost 7 bases, and 14 bases lay in between. In nucleotides, the CDR3 is TGTGCCAGCACTTTCCGAACAGGGAATTCACCCCTCCACTTT. It is translated as CASTFRTGNSPLHF.

This clone appeared a single time. The rearrangement uses TRBV18 and TRBJ2-7; possible D gene TRBD1, 6 bases. The CDR3 covers 14 residues. Trimming took 4 bases from V and 4 from J, leaving 14 bases between them. Germline V gene data show CDR1 as KGHSH and CDR2 as LQKENI. This chain's CDR3 is CASSRGQVQYEQYF. DNA of the CDR3: TGTGCCAGCTCACGGGGACAAGTTCAGTACGAGCAGTACTTC.

This clone was seen only once. V and J are TRBV6-6 and TRBJ2-7, with 11 bases that match TRBD1. Trimming at V came to 6 bases and at J to 6 bases, leaving 10 bases not matched to a gene. CDR3 length: 15 residues. The germline V gene has CDR1 MNHNY and CDR2 SVGAGI (reference sequence). This CDR3 is CASSDRDRGYFEQYF. The CDR3 DNA sequence: TGTGCCAGCAGCGACAGGGACAGGGGGTATTTCGAGCAGTACTTC.

The rearrangement joins TRBV29-1 to TRBJ1-1, with D hard to call. Trimming took off 4 bases at V and 4 bases at J, with 16 bases between the two ends. The germline V gene encodes CDR1 SQVTM and CDR2 ANQGSEA. This CDR3 region has 14 residues. The CDR3 loop reads CSVAPTWEGTEAFF. The CDR3 DNA reads as TGCAGCGTTGCCCCTACATGGGAGGGCACTGAAGCTTTCTTT.

The chain employs TRBV19 and TRBJ1-2; 9 nucleotides agree with TRBD1. J gave up 4 bases and V 3 bases, and 3 bases lay outside the gene matches. CDR3 length: 14 residues. Germline CDR1 and CDR2: LNHDA and SQIVND (reference sequence). This CDR3 reads CASSIGQGLYGYTF. CDR3 in DNA: TGTGCCAGTAGTATCGGACAGGGGCTCTATGGCTACACCTTC.

The rearrangement joins TRBV27 to TRBJ2-5, with TRBD2 identical over 13 bases. CDR3 length equals 15 residues. Germline V gene sequence: CDR1 MNHEY, CDR2 SMNVEV (reference sequence). Unmatched junction bases numbered 2, after V lost 3 bases and J lost 4 bases. The CDR3 DNA sequence: TGTGCCAGCAGTTTCGGGACTAGCGGGGCAGAGACCCAGTACTTC. It specifies CASSFGTSGAETQYF.

The V gene is TRBV27, the J gene TRBJ2-7, with D possibly being TRBD2 (5 bases). Deletions cut 0 bases from V and 3 bases from J, with 12 bases between. The CDR3 runs to 15 residues. Germline V gives CDR1 MNHEY, CDR2 SMNVEV (reference sequence). The CDR3 nucleotides are TGTGCCAGCAGTTTATCCGGCGGAGGATTCTACGAGCAGTACTTC. The encoded protein is CASSLSGGGFYEQYF.

The chain employs TRBV2 and TRBJ2-1; D is perhaps TRBD1 (5 bases). Per germline, CDR1 SNHLY and CDR2 FYNNEI. Trimming took 3 bases from V and 7 from J, leaving 16 bases between them. The CDR3 spans 15 residues. The CDR3 is CASSEAHQGWNEQFF. The CDR3 DNA reads as TGTGCCAGCAGTGAGGCACACCAGGGTTGGAATGAGCAGTTCTTC.

The chain recombines TRBV29-1 with TRBJ2-3; D is unresolved. The CDR3 has 12 residues. Trimming took off 4 bases at V and 3 bases at J, with 8 bases between the two ends. Germline V gene data show CDR1 as SQVTM and CDR2 as ANQGSEA. The CDR3: CSVARQTDTQYF. The CDR3 bases are TGCAGCGTTGCCAGGCAGACAGATACGCAGTATTTT.

The chain couples TRBV27 to TRBJ2-7, with 7 bases that match TRBD1. Germline CDR1 is MNHEY and CDR2 is SMNVEV (reference sequence). There are 18 residues in the CDR3. V dropped 3 bases and J dropped 9; count of bases not matched to a gene: 23. The CDR3, as DNA: TGTGCCAGCAGTTTCGGGCGACCTGGCCCCGACAGGGTTCCGATGCAGTACTTC. The encoded protein is CASSFGRPGPDRVPMQYF.

Comments on this clone: This sample includes further DNA sequences coding for the same CDR3. This rearrangement joins TRBV7-6 to TRBJ1-1, with D perhaps matching TRBD1 (5 bases). V gave up 6 bases and J gave up 1 base, with 9 bases separating them. The CDR3 runs 13 residues. In germline, CDR1 is SGHVS, CDR2 FNYEAQ. The CDR3: CASSQQENTEAFF. The CDR3 DNA reads as TGTGCCAGCAGTCAACAGGAGAACACTGAAGCTTTCTTT.

The chain carries TRBV5-1 and TRBJ2-5; 9 nucleotides agree with TRBD2. The germline V gene encodes CDR1 SGHRS and CDR2 YFSETQ. The CDR3 is made up of 15 amino acids. The J segment lost 5 bases and the V segment lost 1 base, leaving 6 bases of the junction unmatched. In DNA form, the CDR3 reads TGCGCCAGCAGCTTGATGGCCGCGGGAGGGGAGACCCAGTACTTC. This encodes CASSLMAAGGETQYF. Together with reference TRBV5-1 and TRBJ2-5, the CDR3 gives the full variable domain: KAGVTQTPRYLIKTRGQQVTLSCSPISGHRSVSWYQQTPGQGLQFLFEYFSETQRNKGNFPGRFSGRQFSNSRSEMNVSTLELGDSALYLCASSLMAAGGETQYFGPGTRLLVL.

This clone was seen only once. The chain employs TRBV9 and TRBJ2-3; TRBD2 is a possible D gene (5 bases). Germline-derived CDR1 and CDR2 are SGDLS and YYNGEE. CDR3 length: 13 amino acids. Trimming took 7 bases from V and 0 from J, leaving 9 bases between them. This CDR3 reads CASGAASTDTQYF. In nucleotides, the CDR3 is TGTGCCAGCGGAGCGGCTAGCACAGATACGCAGTATTTT.

CDR3 bases: TGTGCCAGCAGCAGCCCCTTAAGGGGGGGCCCGGACAATGAGCAGTTCTTC. Its protein product is CASSSPLRGGPDNEQFF. This chain connects TRBV5-4 to TRBJ2-1, with a tentative D call TRBD2 (7 bases). In germline, CDR1 is SGHNT, CDR2 YYREEE (reference sequence). Trimming cost V 4 bases and J 5 bases, with 22 bases left between them. The CDR3 covers 17 residues.

The chain carries TRBV6-6 and TRBJ2-1; 9 bases match TRBD2. The germline V gene has CDR1 MNHNY and CDR2 SVGAGI (reference sequence). The CDR3 is made up of 16 amino acids. J was trimmed by 7 bases and V by 3 bases; bases with no gene match: 10. CDR3 protein: CASSYPLSGGENEQFF. For the CDR3, the DNA is TGTGCCAGCAGTTATCCCCTTAGCGGGGGAGAGAATGAGCAGTTCTTC.

V is TRBV29-1 and J is TRBJ2-3; 8 nucleotides align to TRBD1. The ends lost 4 bases at V and 3 bases at J; junction bases unmatched: 9. Germline V gives CDR1 SQVTM, CDR2 ANQGSEA. The CDR3 has 15 amino acids. DNA of the CDR3: TGCAGCGTTGTGATACAGGGGGGTTGGACAGATACGCAGTATTTT. This encodes CSVVIQGGWTDTQYF.

The genes are TRBV6-6 and TRBJ2-1, with 10 bases identical to TRBD1. The germline V gene encodes CDR1 MNHNY and CDR2 SVGAGI (reference sequence). This CDR3 has 14 amino acids. With 5 bases clipped from V and 6 bases from J, the junction kept 4 bases outside the gene matches. Written as DNA, the CDR3 is TGTGCCAGCAGTCGGGACAGGGGAAGCAATGAGCAGTTCTTC. Its protein is CASSRDRGSNEQFF.

This clone was found a few times. The J gene is TRBJ1-3, the V gene TRBV5-1; TRBD1 matches at 7 bases. This CDR3 is built from 15 residues. Trimming cost V 4 bases and J 0 bases; bases outside gene matches: 4. Germline CDR1 reads SGHRS; CDR2 reads YFSETQ. CDR3 coding DNA: TGCGCCAGCAGCGGGCAGGGGGTCTCTGGAAACACCATATATTTT. Translated: CASSGQGVSGNTIYF.

The V call is TRBV4-3, the J call TRBJ1-1, with TRBD1 as a possible D gene (6 bases). V lost 0 bases and J lost 0, with 14 bases in between. CDR3 size: 17 residues. Germline V gene sequence: CDR1 LGHNA, CDR2 YSLEER. The CDR3 DNA follows: TGCGCCAGCAGCCAAGAGAACAGGGATGAAATGAACACTGAAGCTTTCTTT. It specifies CASSQENRDEMNTEAFF.

The chain couples TRBV10-3 to TRBJ2-3, with 7 bases identical to TRBD2. V was clipped by 8 bases and J by 2 bases; unmatched bases: 7. Germline CDR1 ENHRY, CDR2 SYGVKD. The length of the CDR3 is 14 residues. CDR3 sequence: CAIHGTTVTDTQYF. The CDR3 region has the DNA TGTGCCATCCATGGGACTACCGTCACAGATACGCAGTATTTT.

V usage is TRBV7-3 and J usage is TRBJ2-1; 8 nucleotides align to TRBD2. CDR1 and CDR2 from the germline V gene are SGHTA and FQGTGA. With V trimmed by 5 bases and J by 5 bases, 8 bases remained unmatched. CDR3 length: 15 residues. The CDR3 DNA reads TGTGCCAGCAGCCGGAGAGCGGGGGCCAACAATGAGCAGTTCTTC. It yields the protein CASSRRAGANNEQFF. Based on the CDR3 plus reference TRBV7-3 and TRBJ2-1, the full variable domain is GAGVSQTPSNKVTEKGKYVELRCDPISGHTALYWYRQSLGQGPEFLIYFQGTGAADDSGLPNDRFFAVRPEGSVSTLKIQRTERGDSAVYLCASSRRAGANNEQFFGPGTRLTVL.

This clone has a count of ten or more. The CDR3 here is CASSQEERQVYTF. The CDR3 region has the DNA TGTGCCAGCAGCCAAGAAGAGCGTCAAGTCTACACCTTC. This sequence joins TRBV14 and TRBJ1-2, with unresolved D. Germline assignment: CDR1 SGHDN and CDR2 FVKESK. V shed 0 bases and J shed 10 bases, with 12 bases lying between them. CDR3 length equals 13 residues.

This clone was recorded only once. The chain couples TRBV7-9 to TRBJ1-2; 11 bases line up with TRBD1. There are 15 residues in the CDR3. Trimming cost V 4 bases and J 5 bases; bases outside gene matches: 6. Per germline, CDR1 SEHNR and CDR2 FQNEAQ (reference sequence). CDR3 in amino acids: CASSSGTGGRYGYTF. CDR3 coding DNA: TGTGCCAGCAGCTCGGGGACAGGGGGGCGGTATGGCTACACCTTC.

The chain couples TRBV14 to TRBJ2-7; 8 bases line up with TRBD1. CDR1 SGHDN and CDR2 FVKESK come from the germline V gene. Trimming took 0 bases from V and 2 from J; bases not matched to a gene: 12. The CDR3 consists of 18 residues. The CDR3 here is CASSQDRGTGRQPYEQYF. The CDR3 DNA follows: TGTGCCAGCAGCCAAGATCGGGGGACAGGAAGGCAACCCTACGAGCAGTACTTC. Looking up the rest from reference TRBV14 and TRBJ2-7 gives the full variable domain: EAGVTQFPSHSVIEKGQTVTLRCDPISGHDNLYWYRRVMGKEIKFLLHFVKESKQDESGMPNNRFLAERTGGTYSTLKVQPAELEDSGVYFCASSQDRGTGRQPYEQYFGPGTRLTVT.

The CDR3 sequence: CASSLTGAHEKLFF. The CDR3 DNA sequence: TGTGCCAGCAGCTTGACAGGGGCGCATGAAAAACTGTTTTTT. The V call is TRBV5-4, the J call TRBJ1-4, with TRBD1 matching 7 bases. After removal of 1 base from V and 6 bases from J, the junction contained 3 bases not matched to a gene. Germline values: CDR1 SGHNT, CDR2 YYREEE (reference sequence). This CDR3 is built from 14 residues. Filled out from reference TRBV5-4 and TRBJ1-4, the complete variable domain reads ETGVTQSPTHLIKTRGQQVTLRCSSQSGHNTVSWYQQALGQGPQFIFQYYREEENGRGNFPPRFSGLQFPNYSSELNVNALELDDSALYLCASSLTGAHEKLFFGSGTQLSVL.

The J gene is TRBJ1-1, the V gene TRBV6-6, with 8 bases lining up with TRBD1. The germline V gene encodes CDR1 MNHNY and CDR2 SVGAGI (reference sequence). V lost 6 bases to trimming and J lost 0 bases; unmatched junction nucleotides: 0. There are 13 residues in the CDR3. The CDR3 sequence: CASRDRVNTEAFF. As DNA, the CDR3 is TGTGCCAGCAGGGACAGGGTGAACACTGAAGCTTTCTTT.

The chain is built from TRBV30 and TRBJ1-2, with a tentative D call TRBD1 (6 bases). The CDR3 runs to 16 residues. Trimming cost V 2 bases and J 2 bases, with 18 bases left between them. The V gene's germline CDR1 is GTSNPN and CDR2 SVGIG (reference sequence). This CDR3 is CAWSRNSGAENYGYTF. The CDR3 DNA follows: TGTGCCTGGAGTCGAAATTCAGGGGCGGAGAACTATGGCTACACCTTC.

V gene TRBV4-2 combines with J gene TRBJ2-5; TRBD2 is a possible D gene (6 bases). The V gene's germline CDR1 is LGHNA and CDR2 YNFKEQ. Trimming left V 1 base short and J 4 bases short, with 13 bases between. This CDR3 is 15 amino acids long. CDR3 DNA sequence: TGTGCCAGCAGCCAAGTTGGGGTAGCGGTAGAGACCCAGTACTTC. Residues: CASSQVGVAVETQYF.

V and J are TRBV4-2 and TRBJ2-3; TRBD2 agrees at 10 bases. The CDR3 runs 18 residues. Losses at the gene ends were 3 bases for V and 5 bases for J; bases not matched to a gene: 14. The germline V gene encodes CDR1 LGHNA and CDR2 YNFKEQ. The CDR3 loop reads CASSHLWGSGGAGDTQYF. The CDR3 DNA follows: TGTGCCAGCAGCCATCTCTGGGGCAGCGGGGGGGCCGGAGATACGCAGTATTTT.

The chain uses TRBV6-6 and TRBJ1-6; perhaps TRBD1 as D (6 bases). V lost 2 bases and J 6 bases, leaving 11 bases between the germline ends. Germline V gene data show CDR1 as MNHNY and CDR2 as SVGAGI (reference sequence). This CDR3 comprises 15 residues. The CDR3 loop is CASSYQTGSNSPLHF. CDR3 sequence (DNA): TGTGCCAGCAGTTACCAGACAGGTTCTAATTCACCCCTCCACTTT.

This clone has just one count. The rearrangement uses TRBV9 and TRBJ1-4, with TRBD1 identical over 7 bases. The trim removed 3 bases at V and 8 bases at J, leaving 10 bases unmatched. The CDR3 runs 15 residues. Germline V lookup: CDR1 SGDLS, CDR2 YYNGEE. The CDR3: CASSATGTAGEKLFF. In DNA, the CDR3 is TGTGCCAGCAGCGCCACCGGGACAGCCGGGGAAAAACTGTTTTTT.